The 22 T cell receptor beta chains listed next were all sequenced from one sample in a study of cytomegalovirus exposure and HLA in healthy donors. Use of 60 Vbeta and 13 Jbeta primers characterized the PCR. Here immunoSEQ multiplex PCR was the method, and the copy in TCRdb shows in-frame clones only, minus some. The sample carries under 85,000 clones, around 76% recorded once. The source material was PBMCs. Every receptor here comes from a man aged 18 to 29 in good health and CMV-seronegative.

This clone was seen more than once but under ten times. This chain links TRBV7-3 with TRBJ2-2; TRBD1 aligns across 8 bases. The V gene end was trimmed by 10 bases and the J gene end by 1 base; junction bases not matched to a gene: 5. CDR3 length equals 14 residues. CDR1 is SGHTA and CDR2 is FQGTGA in the germline V gene. The CDR3, as DNA: TGTGCCACCCGGACAGGGTGGAACACCGGGGAGCTGTTTTTT. This sequence encodes CATRTGWNTGELFF.

The rearrangement uses TRBV7-2 and TRBJ2-3; D uncertain. Trimming stripped 5 bases from V and 4 bases from J, with 7 bases between. Looked up from germline, CDR1 is SGHTA and CDR2 is FQGNSA. The CDR3 runs 12 residues. The CDR3 nucleotides read TGTGCCAGCAGCCCTACGTCAGATACGCAGTATTTT. Translated, it gives CASSPTSDTQYF.

This clone was recorded only once. The V and J genes are TRBV21-1 and TRBJ2-7; TRBD1 was called by the table and not checked on the DNA. TRBV21-1 is noted as a pseudogene. This CDR3 is 15 amino acids long. The CDR3 DNA follows: TGTGCCACCTGCTGTGGGACAGGATTTTTCTACGAGCAGTACGTC. Protein sequence: CATCCGTGFFYEQYV.

The chain combines TRBV7-6 with TRBJ2-3, with TRBD2 matching over 9 bases. Germline trimming cut 1 base from V and 0 bases from J; bases unmatched to any gene: 8. CDR3 length equals 18 residues. CDR1 SGHVS and CDR2 FNYEAQ come from the germline V gene. The CDR3 nucleotides are TGTGCCAGCAGCTTAGTCGGTGGCGGGGGGGATAGCACAGATACGCAGTATTTT. It encodes CASSLVGGGGDSTDTQYF.

DNA of the CDR3: TGCGCCAGCAGCTTCGAGGGGGTTCCAGATACGCAGTATTTT. This encodes CASSFEGVPDTQYF. The chain is built from TRBV5-1 and TRBJ2-3; a possible D gene is TRBD1 (6 bases). Germline CDR1 and CDR2: SGHRS and YFSETQ. CDR3 length equals 14 residues. V lost 2 bases and J 4 bases, leaving 11 bases between the germline ends.

The V call is TRBV2, the J call TRBJ2-1; 9 bases agree with TRBD1. The CDR3 covers 15 residues. Germline-derived CDR1 and CDR2 are SNHLY and FYNNEI. V was clipped by 5 bases and J by 2 bases; unmatched bases: 4. CDR3 residues: CASSTGTGPYNEQFF. CDR3 sequence (DNA): TGTGCCAGCAGTACCGGGACAGGGCCCTACAATGAGCAGTTCTTC. The full variable domain, with the rest looked up from reference TRBV2 and TRBJ2-1, is EPEVTQTPSHQVTQMGQEVILRCVPISNHLYFYWYRQILGQKVEFLVSFYNNEISEKSEIFDDQFSVERPDGSNFTLKIRSTKLEDSAMYFCASSTGTGPYNEQFFGPGTRLTVL.

The chain links TRBV5-1 to TRBJ2-2, with 7 bases matching TRBD1. The CDR3 is made up of 16 amino acids. V dropped 4 bases and J dropped 1; count of bases not matched to a gene: 7. Germline loops: CDR1 SGHRS, CDR2 YFSETQ. The CDR3 coding sequence is TGCGCCAGCAGCGTCACAGGGGCTGGGAACACCGGGGAGCTGTTTTTT. This codes for CASSVTGAGNTGELFF. Drawing the rest from reference TRBV5-1 and TRBJ2-2, the complete variable domain is KAGVTQTPRYLIKTRGQQVTLSCSPISGHRSVSWYQQTPGQGLQFLFEYFSETQRNKGNFPGRFSGRQFSNSRSEMNVSTLELGDSALYLCASSVTGAGNTGELFFGEGSRLTVL.

The chain employs TRBV4-3 and TRBJ2-5; TRBD2 matches at 8 bases. V was clipped by 1 base and J by 5 bases; unmatched bases: 9. Germline lookup yields CDR1 LGHNA and CDR2 YSLEER. The CDR3 contains 16 residues. CDR3 loop: CASSQAVRGGRETQYF. CDR3 DNA sequence: TGCGCCAGCAGCCAAGCGGTCCGGGGGGGCCGCGAGACCCAGTACTTC.

The CDR3 bases are TGTGCCAGCAGCGTCTCGCCTAGCGGGGGCGGGGAGACCCAGTACTTC. It encodes CASSVSPSGGGETQYF. J is TRBJ2-5 and V is TRBV9, with 10 bases lining up with TRBD2. V lost 2 bases and J lost 5; bases outside the gene matches: 9. This CDR3 comprises 16 residues. In germline, CDR1 is SGDLS, CDR2 YYNGEE.

This sequence joins TRBV2 and TRBJ1-1; no firm D call. The CDR3 length is 10 residues. Germline V lookup: CDR1 SNHLY, CDR2 FYNNEI. V lost 8 bases, J lost 6 bases, and 7 bases lay in between. The CDR3 DNA sequence: TGTGCCAGCCTGGGCGCTGAAGCTTTCTTT. This gives the protein CASLGAEAFF. Full variable domain (missing parts from reference TRBV2 and TRBJ1-1): EPEVTQTPSHQVTQMGQEVILRCVPISNHLYFYWYRQILGQKVEFLVSFYNNEISEKSEIFDDQFSVERPDGSNFTLKIRSTKLEDSAMYFCASLGAEAFFGQGTRLTVV.

The chain is built from TRBV19 and TRBJ1-1, with D unresolved. V shed 5 bases and J shed 4 bases, with 11 bases lying between them. This CDR3 region has 13 residues. From germline, CDR1 is LNHDA and CDR2 SQIVND (reference sequence). The CDR3 loop reads CASSPSARTEAFF. DNA of the CDR3: TGTGCCAGTAGTCCGAGTGCCCGCACTGAAGCTTTCTTT.

The rearrangement links TRBV5-1 to TRBJ1-3; no clear D. Trimming took off 4 bases at V and 0 bases at J, with 8 bases between the two ends. Per germline, CDR1 SGHRS and CDR2 YFSETQ. The CDR3 extends over 14 amino acids. The CDR3 nucleotides read TGCGCCAGCAGCACAGAGAGCTCTGGAAACACCATATATTTT. It is translated as CASSTESSGNTIYF.

V gene TRBV7-9 combines with J gene TRBJ1-1, with a possible D match to TRBD1 (5 bases). The CDR3 spans 13 residues. Germline assignment: CDR1 SEHNR and CDR2 FQNEAQ (reference sequence). The germline V and J ends were trimmed by 5 bases and 4 bases, with 11 bases remaining between them. CDR3 sequence reads: CASSTGLFTEAFF. CDR3 DNA sequence: TGTGCCAGCAGCACAGGCCTGTTCACTGAAGCTTTCTTT. Variable domain in full (rest from reference TRBV7-9 and TRBJ1-1): DTGVSQNPRHKITKRGQNVTFRCDPISEHNRLYWYRQTLGQGPEFLTYFQNEAQLEKSRLLSDRFSAERPKGSFSTLEIQRTEQGDSAMYLCASSTGLFTEAFFGQGTRLTVV.

This clone was counted a few times. The chain links TRBV4-3 to TRBJ1-1, with D possibly matching TRBD1 (6 bases). There are 13 residues in the CDR3. V lost 3 bases and J lost 3, with 8 bases in between. Germline values: CDR1 LGHNA, CDR2 YSLEER. In DNA form, the CDR3 reads TGCGCCAGCAGCCATGACAGGTACACTGAAGCTTTCTTT. Translating it yields CASSHDRYTEAFF.

The gene calls are TRBV12-5 and TRBJ1-2, with D tentatively TRBD1 (6 bases). The CDR3 length is 13 residues. The germline V and J ends were trimmed by 6 bases and 8 bases, with 16 bases remaining between them. Germline V gene data show CDR1 as LGHNT and CDR2 as FRNRAP. CDR3 nucleotides: TGTGCTAGTGGGCACGGACAGAGCTGGGGCTACACCTTC. This encodes CASGHGQSWGYTF.

V and J are TRBV9 and TRBJ2-3, with 9 bases identical to TRBD2. Trimming took 3 bases from V and 0 from J; bases not matched to a gene: 5. This CDR3 has 16 amino acids. Germline values: CDR1 SGDLS, CDR2 YYNGEE. The CDR3 loop is CASSGSGGPSTDTQYF. The DNA of the CDR3 is TGTGCCAGCAGCGGTAGCGGGGGCCCGAGCACAGATACGCAGTATTTT.

In this sample, this clone turned up a few times. V is TRBV6-5 and J is TRBJ1-6, with 7 bases fitting TRBD1. Germline V CDR1 and CDR2: MNHEY, SVGAGI. CDR3 length: 16 residues. J gave up 2 bases and V 0 bases, and 1 base lay outside the gene matches. The CDR3 here is CASSYSTGTYNSPLHF. CDR3 in DNA: TGTGCCAGCAGTTACTCGACAGGGACCTATAATTCACCCCTCCACTTT.

V is TRBV6-4 and J is TRBJ1-5; tentatively, D is TRBD1 (5 bases). CDR1 is MRHNA and CDR2 is SNTAGT in the germline V gene. The CDR3 loop spans 15 amino acids. The V end lost 2 bases, the J end lost 4 bases, and 12 bases lay between the germline ends. Written as DNA, the CDR3 is TGTGCCAGCAGTGACCAAGGGGACTCTAATCAGCCCCAGCATTTT. It yields the protein CASSDQGDSNQPQHF.

The DNA of the CDR3 is TGTGCCAGCAGCCGCTTGGGCGCGTCCGCATGGGCTTTCTTT. Its protein is CASSRLGASAWAFF. The gene calls are TRBV7-8 and TRBJ1-1; D remains unclear. V was clipped by 5 bases and J by 11 bases, with 21 bases between them. This CDR3 comprises 14 residues. Germline values: CDR1 SGHVS, CDR2 FQNEAQ. The variable domain in full, with the rest retrieved from reference TRBV7-8 and TRBJ1-1, is GAGVSQSPRYKVAKRGQDVALRCDPISGHVSLFWYQQALGQGPEFLTYFQNEAQLDKSGLPSDRFFAERPEGSVSTLKIQRTQQEDSAVYLCASSRLGASAWAFFGQGTRLTVV.

V gene TRBV5-1 combines with J gene TRBJ1-1; D is perhaps TRBD1 (6 bases). V lost 4 bases to trimming and J lost 0 bases, with 10 bases between them. The germline V gene has CDR1 SGHRS and CDR2 YFSETQ. The CDR3 is made up of 14 amino acids. The CDR3 nucleotides read TGCGCCAGCAGCCCCGGGACATTGAACACTGAAGCTTTCTTT. Its translation is CASSPGTLNTEAFF. The entire variable domain, with the rest obtained from reference TRBV5-1 and TRBJ1-1, is as follows: KAGVTQTPRYLIKTRGQQVTLSCSPISGHRSVSWYQQTPGQGLQFLFEYFSETQRNKGNFPGRFSGRQFSNSRSEMNVSTLELGDSALYLCASSPGTLNTEAFFGQGTRLTVV.

The chain is built from TRBV6-5 and TRBJ1-5; 8 positions agree with TRBD1. The V and J ends lost 6 bases and 4 bases, in that order; junction bases with no gene match: 5. Germline V gene lookup returns CDR1 MNHEY and CDR2 SVGAGI. CDR3 length: 14 amino acids. This CDR3 is CASRGTGQNQPQHF. The CDR3 bases are TGTGCCAGCAGGGGGACAGGTCAAAATCAGCCCCAGCATTTT.

This clone was detected a few times. The rearrangement links TRBV5-1 to TRBJ2-2, with 14 bases that match TRBD2. With 1 base clipped from V and 4 bases from J, the junction kept 9 bases outside the gene matches. The CDR3 is made up of 19 amino acids. Germline-derived CDR1 and CDR2 are SGHRS and YFSETQ. In DNA, the CDR3 is TGCGCCAGCAGCTTGCCAAGACTAGCGGGGGGGCGAATCACCGGGGAGCTGTTTTTT. Translation: CASSLPRLAGGRITGELFF.